The 11 T cell receptor beta chains in this list originate from one sample, sequenced in a study of cytomegalovirus exposure and HLA in healthy donors. TCRdb's copy holds only in-frame clones and misses some; the assay was immunoSEQ multiplex PCR. The data hold approximately 60,000 clones, with about 93% observed a single time. The sequenced material came from PBMCs. The receptors stem from a man in his late teens or twenties in good health and CMV-seronegative.

This clone was observed a handful of times. The rearrangement links TRBV10-2 to TRBJ1-2, with 7 bases lining up with TRBD1. From germline, CDR1 is WSHSY and CDR2 SAAADI. Trimming cost V 5 bases and J 7 bases; bases outside gene matches: 10. CDR3 size: 14 residues. CDR3 in DNA: TGCGCCAGCAGTCTCGAAGGGACAGCCCGTGGCTACACCTTC. This gives the protein CASSLEGTARGYTF.

This clone was detected only once. This chain links TRBV28 with TRBJ2-1; TRBD2 matches 11 bases. V gave up 3 bases and J gave up 7 bases; unmatched junction bases: 5. This CDR3 region has 15 residues. Germline CDR1 is MDHEN and CDR2 is SYDVKM. The CDR3 DNA is TGTGCCAGCAGTTTCTTAGCGGGAGGGAAAAATGAGCAGTTCTTC. Translating it yields CASSFLAGGKNEQFF. Full variable domain (outside the CDR3, taken from reference TRBV28 and TRBJ2-1): DVKVTQSSRYLVKRTGEKVFLECVQDMDHENMFWYRQDPGLGLRLIYFSYDVKMKEKGDIPEGYSVSREKKERFSLILESASTNQTSMYLCASSFLAGGKNEQFFGPGTRLTVL.

The V gene is TRBV7-3, the J gene TRBJ2-1, with D perhaps TRBD1 (5 bases). CDR1 and CDR2 from the germline V gene are SGHTA and FQGTGA. This CDR3 region has 13 residues. Trimming pared 5 bases from V and 6 bases from J, leaving 11 bases between. This chain's CDR3 is CASSKTGLNEQFF. The CDR3 DNA is TGTGCCAGCAGCAAAACAGGTCTCAATGAGCAGTTCTTC.

This clone was seen a single time. The chain is built from TRBV9 and TRBJ2-1; TRBD2 might be the D (6 bases). V lost 2 bases, J lost 3 bases, and 15 bases lay in between. The CDR3 runs 16 residues. Germline assignment: CDR1 SGDLS and CDR2 YYNGEE. CDR3 bases: TGTGCCAGCAGCGTCGGGTCGGGAGCGGACTACAATGAGCAGTTCTTC. Residues: CASSVGSGADYNEQFF.

The rearrangement joins TRBV2 to TRBJ2-1; 7 nucleotides line up with TRBD1. Germline CDR1 and CDR2: SNHLY and FYNNEI. J lost 6 bases, V lost 5 bases, and 10 bases had no gene match. The CDR3 is 15 residues long. The CDR3: CASSLQGLGANEQFF. CDR3 coding DNA: TGTGCCAGCAGTTTACAGGGGTTGGGAGCCAATGAGCAGTTCTTC.

V and J are TRBV5-4 and TRBJ2-3, with a tentative D call TRBD1 (5 bases). CDR1 and CDR2 (germline): SGHNT, YYREEE (reference sequence). The length of the CDR3 is 14 residues. Between the trimmed V and J ends, which lost 1 base and 4 bases, there was a span of 10 bases. CDR3: CASSLPGIADTQYF. As DNA, the CDR3 is TGTGCCAGCAGCTTGCCAGGGATAGCAGATACGCAGTATTTT.

V gene TRBV19 combines with J gene TRBJ2-1; the match to TRBD1 covers 9 bases. Germline V gene lookup returns CDR1 LNHDA and CDR2 SQIVND (reference sequence). The CDR3 extends over 14 amino acids. After removal of 7 bases from V and 7 bases from J, the junction contained 8 bases not matched to a gene. The CDR3 DNA reads as TGTGCCAGTACTCCGGGACAGGGCTGGAATGAGCAGTTCTTC. Its translation: CASTPGQGWNEQFF.

This clone was observed a handful of times. The chain is built from TRBV27 and TRBJ1-1, with D uncertain. Germline V gene data show CDR1 as MNHEY and CDR2 as SMNVEV (reference sequence). Between the trimmed V and J ends, which lost 3 bases and 4 bases, there was a span of 9 bases. The CDR3 runs to 13 residues. In nucleotides, the CDR3 is TGTGCCAGCAGTTTGAGGGTCAGCACTGAAGCTTTCTTT. Amino acid sequence: CASSLRVSTEAFF.

V and J are TRBV4-1 and TRBJ2-2; 8 positions agree with TRBD2. Germline lookup yields CDR1 MGHRA and CDR2 YSYEKL. The CDR3 totals 18 residues. The J segment lost 4 bases and the V segment lost 4 bases, leaving 14 bases of the junction unmatched. This CDR3 is CASSRESGSDLGTGELFF. CDR3 bases: TGCGCCAGCAGCCGAGAGAGCGGGAGTGACTTAGGCACCGGGGAGCTGTTTTTT.

This chain connects TRBV27 to TRBJ1-5, with D hard to call. The CDR3 is made up of 16 amino acids. Per germline, CDR1 MNHEY and CDR2 SMNVEV (reference sequence). Trimming removed 4 bases from V and 0 bases from J, with 13 bases in between. The CDR3 nucleotides are TGTGCCAGCAGTTCCTCGCGGGGTTATAGCAATCAGCCCCAGCATTTT. Its protein product is CASSSSRGYSNQPQHF.

V and J are TRBV29-1 and TRBJ2-7; D is possibly TRBD1 (6 bases). V lost 8 bases and J 2 bases, leaving 13 bases between the germline ends. The CDR3 sequence is 12 residues long. Germline V gives CDR1 SQVTM, CDR2 ANQGSEA. The CDR3 bases are TGCAGCACCCGGGACAACGCCTACGAGCAGTACTTC. Its protein product is CSTRDNAYEQYF.